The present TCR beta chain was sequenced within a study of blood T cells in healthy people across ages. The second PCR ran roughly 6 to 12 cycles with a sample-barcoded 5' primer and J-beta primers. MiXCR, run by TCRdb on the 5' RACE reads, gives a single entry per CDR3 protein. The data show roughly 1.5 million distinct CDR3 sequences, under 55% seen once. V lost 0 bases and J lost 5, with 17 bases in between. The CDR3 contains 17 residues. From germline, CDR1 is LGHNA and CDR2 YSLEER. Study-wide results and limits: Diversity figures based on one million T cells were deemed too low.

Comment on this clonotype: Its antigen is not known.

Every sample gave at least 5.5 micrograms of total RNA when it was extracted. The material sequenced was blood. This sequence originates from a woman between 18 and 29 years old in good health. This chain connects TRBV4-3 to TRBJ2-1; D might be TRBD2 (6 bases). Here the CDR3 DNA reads TGCGCCAGCAGCCAAGACCCTATCCTAGCGCTCAACAATGAGCAGTTCTTC. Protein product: CASSQDPILALNNEQFF.